The sequence of this T cell receptor (beta chain) was determined in a study of T-cell memory formation after mild COVID-19 (dated by TCRdb to the early 2020s). Broadly, across the study: TCR sequence clusters from the two donors were largely donor specific. Two young, previously healthy adult volunteers, one female and one male, were included in the cohort. In two donors, T-cell clones that expanded and contracted after mild COVID-19 were followed by sequencing TCRalpha and TCRbeta repertoires longitudinally.

The cysteine opens and the phenylalanine closes a CDR3 of 20 amino acids. The only DNA kept is the CDR3, 60 bases in frame from the first base. CDR1 and CDR2 are read off the germline V gene (reference sequence) as SSHAT and FNYEAQ. Notes on this clonotype: No cognate antigen has been identified for it. Nothing much larger sits one base from this clone, and base qualities are not available.

Ficoll-Paque density gradient centrifugation was the method used to isolate PBMCs. Study-wide findings and limitations: Clones contracting from day 15 to 85 had balanced CD4/CD8 phenotypes, while a second wave expanding from day 15 to 37 was biased towards CD4+. The detection of some responding clones in pre-infection memory suggests that pre-existing cross-reactive memory T cells joined the SARS-CoV-2 response. Contracting CD4+ clones appeared mostly in the CM and EM memory subsets, whereas CD8+ clones were enriched in EMRA. Only a couple of mild cases were covered by the study, and larger cohorts that include severe cases with pre-infection samples were considered necessary. SARS-CoV-2 specificity was not confirmed for the second-wave clones peaking on day 37.

Sequencing was performed on an Illumina NovaSeq 6000. TCRalpha and TCRbeta cDNA libraries were built by 5'RACE with constant-segment primers, adding sample barcodes and unique molecular identifiers. Trizol reagent was used to extract RNA from every sample. The libraries were amplified in two PCR steps, and the second step added a second sample barcode and Illumina TruSeq adapters. Sequencing of libraries was performed on an Illumina NovaSeq with 2 x 150 bp paired-end reads. The paper's data handling went like this. Reads were demultiplexed and collapsed into UMI-guided consensus sequences with migec v1.2.7. Using mixcr v2.1.11, UMI consensuses were aligned to TRA and TRB V and J templates and then assembled into clonotypes. A clonotype was counted as expanded or contracted only when both edgeR and NoisET called the clonotype significant, with the noise models trained on biological replicates. edgeR calls used a false discovery rate-adjusted p below 0.01 and a log2 fold-change threshold of 1. As an exploratory analysis of dynamics, max-normalized trajectories of the 1000 most abundant clonotypes were examined with PCA combined with hierarchical clustering. Separately sequenced CD4+ and CD8+ repertoires were used to assign the CD4 or CD8 phenotype of responding clones. Using fastp at Q25 and MiXCR, TCRdb reprocessed the public reads and kept productive beta chains. Every CDR3 protein is listed once, alongside the most common genes and DNA of its rows. The V and J calls, along with clone size, are taken from TCRdb and not from the paper's own processing. The sample table records 250,000 to 350,000 distinct CDR3 sequences; 16% of these occur just once. 20% to 25% of the sample rests with the top ten.

The receptor was derived from a young man who had mild COVID-19 (a few samples of this study predate the infection). The sample titles of this study are shuffled in the database, so cell type and time point are left out; the donor was told from shared clones. Sequencing input: PBMCs or a T cell subset sorted from them (not recorded which). The rearranged segments are TRBV7-7 and TRBJ1-5; the D region possibly corresponds to TRBD1 (5 bases align). The CDR3 is CASSLKGADILRSGNQPQHF. The bases are TGTGCTAGCTCCCTCAAGGGCGCGGACATTCTGCGGAGTGGCAATCAGCCCCAGCATTTT.